The rows below give T cell receptor beta chains drawn from one sample of a study of blood T cells in healthy people across ages. TCRdb re-called the 5' RACE reads through MiXCR, storing one row per CDR3 protein. The data hold under 800,000 distinct CDR3 sequences, with around a fifth observed a single time. Sequencing was carried out using blood. All receptors derive from a man aged 65 to 85 in good health. The CDR3 runs from the conserved cysteine through the conserved F or W. Fields, in order: V gene, clone size, J gene, D gene, CDR3 protein, CDR3 DNA. D genes are given only for firm matches. Clone size is given for some rows only: seen once, a few or many times, or a class if the clone is expanded.

TRBV19,.,TRBJ2-5,.,CASSTSTQETQYF,TGTGCCAGTAGTACGTCAACTCAAGAGACCCAGTACTTC
TRBV5-1,.,TRBJ2-7,TRBD1,CASSWRDRTDEQYF,TGCGCCAGCAGCTGGAGGGACAGGACGGACGAGCAGTACTTC
TRBV7-9,.,TRBJ2-5,.,CASSLAEIYQETQYF,TGTGCCAGCAGCTTAGCAGAGATATATCAAGAGACCCAGTACTTC
TRBV14,.,TRBJ2-1,.,CASSQEGQSYNEQFF,TGTGCCAGCAGCCAAGAAGGACAGTCGTACAATGAGCAGTTCTTC
TRBV5-5,few,TRBJ2-3,TRBD1,CASSLGQGLDTQYF,TGTGCCAGCAGCTTGGGACAGGGTCTAGATACGCAGTATTTT
TRBV7-2,few,TRBJ1-1,.,CASSFLSSGAFF,TGTGCCAGCAGCTTCCTTTCAAGCGGAGCTTTCTTT
TRBV20-1,.,TRBJ2-1,TRBD2,CSALSSGSDSEQFF,TGCAGTGCACTGTCTAGCGGGAGTGACAGTGAGCAGTTCTTC
TRBV28,.,TRBJ1-5,.,CATRVGRGLWQPQHF,TGTGCCACCAGGGTCGGCCGGGGCTTATGGCAGCCCCAGCATTTT
TRBV7-2,few,TRBJ1-3,.,CASSLDENSGNTIYF,TGTGCCAGCAGCTTAGACGAGAACTCTGGAAACACCATATATTTT
TRBV12-3/TRBV12-4,few,TRBJ2-3,TRBD1,CASSLGQGFSTDTQYF,TGTGCCAGCAGTTTGGGACAGGGATTTAGCACAGATACGCAGTATTTT
TRBV7-7,many,TRBJ2-5,TRBD2,CASSGSGRAEETQYF,TGTGCTAGCAGCGGTAGCGGGAGGGCCGAAGAGACCCAGTACTTC
TRBV13,.,TRBJ1-4,.,CASSFALGELFF,TGTGCCAGCAGTTTCGCGCTGGGGGAACTGTTTTTT
TRBV7-2,few,TRBJ2-3,.,CASSLVGGRTDTQYF,TGTGCCAGCAGCTTAGTGGGGGGGCGTACAGATACGCAGTATTTT
TRBV18,few,TRBJ2-3,TRBD1,CASSQATGKTDTQYF,TGTGCCAGCTCACAGGCGACAGGGAAGACAGATACGCAGTATTTT
TRBV20-1,many,TRBJ2-5,TRBD2,CSARDTRGLAKETQYF,TGCAGTGCTAGAGATACTAGGGGACTAGCGAAAGAGACCCAGTACTTC
TRBV20-1,few,TRBJ2-2,TRBD2,CSATGTSGTGELFF,TGCAGTGCTACCGGGACTAGTGGGACCGGGGAGCTGTTTTTT
TRBV20-1,.,TRBJ2-5,.,CSASPMQGISPEQYF,TGCAGTGCTAGTCCCATGCAGGGGATTAGCCCTGAGCAGTACTTC
TRBV2,few,TRBJ2-1,.,CASSEGIIGGNEQFF,TGTGCCAGCAGCGAAGGGATAATCGGGGGCAATGAGCAGTTCTTC
TRBV7-2,.,TRBJ1-2,.,CASSLQPASYGYTF,TGTGCCAGCAGCCTTCAGCCGGCTAGCTATGGCTACACCTTC
TRBV2,few,TRBJ2-7,TRBD1,CASSDDRAVGGEQYF,TGTGCCAGCAGCGATGACAGGGCGGTAGGCGGCGAGCAGTACTTC
TRBV7-2,.,TRBJ2-3,TRBD2,CASSPSGSGGQYF,TGTGCCAGCAGCCCTAGCGGGAGCGGTGGGCAGTATTTT
TRBV11-2,.,TRBJ2-1,TRBD2,CASSWGLVSEQFF,TGTGCCAGCAGCTGGGGACTAGTTAGTGAGCAGTTCTTC